The entry below gives a single TCR beta chain sequence along with its context. Its antigen remains unidentified. Germline CDR1 MDHEN, CDR2 SYDVKM. CDR3 size: 13 residues. Sequencing was performed with immunoSEQ multiplex PCR; in TCRdb, only in-frame clones are kept and a portion is missing. Among hundreds of thousands of clones listed, more than 95% were seen once. This sample is drawn from a study of shared clonotypes between healthy human individuals. Study-level findings and limits: The naive CD4 repertoires of several donors were compared, and about 5% of clonotypes were shared. Clonotypes which were not shared had lower generation probabilities than clonotypes that all four donors shared.

This receptor was obtained from a woman under 40 in good health. The sequencing sample was made of naive CD4+ T cells sorted from blood. The subset: CD45RA+ positively selected. The chain links TRBV28 to TRBJ2-5; D is unclear. With the DNA end fitting TRBJ2-7 better, the J assignment may be wrong. Here the CDR3 DNA reads TGTGCCAGCAGTTTATACAGCCGGGACGAGCAGTACTTC. It encodes CASSLYSRDEQYF.